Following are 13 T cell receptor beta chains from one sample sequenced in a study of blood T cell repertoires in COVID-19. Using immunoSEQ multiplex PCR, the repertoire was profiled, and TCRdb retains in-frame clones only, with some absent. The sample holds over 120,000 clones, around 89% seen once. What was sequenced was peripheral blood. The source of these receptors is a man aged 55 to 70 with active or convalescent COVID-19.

The CDR3 spells CASSQDLGLAGVGGDTQYF. The CDR3 region has the DNA TGTGCCAGCAGCCAAGATCTGGGACTAGCGGGGGTCGGGGGCGATACGCAGTATTTT. The chain is built from TRBV3-1 (or the pseudogene TRBV3-2) and TRBJ2-3; 14 nucleotides line up with TRBD2. Germline V gene data show CDR1 as LGHDT and CDR2 as YNNKEL (reference sequence). The CDR3 is made up of 19 amino acids. Trimming cost V 0 bases and J 6 bases; bases outside gene matches: 11.

The CDR3 coding sequence is TGTGCCAGCAGTTTGCAGGGGGCATCGACTGAAGCTTTCTTT. Its translation is CASSLQGASTEAFF. V usage is TRBV27 and J usage is TRBJ1-1; 8 bases fit TRBD1. This CDR3 spans 14 amino acids. J was trimmed by 5 bases and V by 3 bases; bases with no gene match: 5. The germline V gene has CDR1 MNHEY and CDR2 SMNVEV (reference sequence).

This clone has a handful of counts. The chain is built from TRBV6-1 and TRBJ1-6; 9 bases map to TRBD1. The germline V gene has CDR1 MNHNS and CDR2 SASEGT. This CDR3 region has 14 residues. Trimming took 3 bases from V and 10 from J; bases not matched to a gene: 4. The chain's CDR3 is CASSEDRGGSPLHF. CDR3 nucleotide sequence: TGTGCCAGCAGTGAGGACAGGGGAGGGTCACCCCTCCACTTT.

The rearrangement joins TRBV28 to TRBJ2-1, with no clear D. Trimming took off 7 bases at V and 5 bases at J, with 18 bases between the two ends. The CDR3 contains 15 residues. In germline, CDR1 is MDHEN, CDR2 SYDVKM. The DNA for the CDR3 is TGTGCCAGCATCGGCTCCGGAGACCGTAACAATGAGCAGTTCTTC. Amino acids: CASIGSGDRNNEQFF.

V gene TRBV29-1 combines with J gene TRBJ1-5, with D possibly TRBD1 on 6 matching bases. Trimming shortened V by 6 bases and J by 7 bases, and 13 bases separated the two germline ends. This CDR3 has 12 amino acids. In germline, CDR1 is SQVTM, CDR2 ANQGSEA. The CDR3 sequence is CSVIQGTQPQHF. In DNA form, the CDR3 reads TGCAGCGTAATACAGGGTACCCAGCCCCAGCATTTT.

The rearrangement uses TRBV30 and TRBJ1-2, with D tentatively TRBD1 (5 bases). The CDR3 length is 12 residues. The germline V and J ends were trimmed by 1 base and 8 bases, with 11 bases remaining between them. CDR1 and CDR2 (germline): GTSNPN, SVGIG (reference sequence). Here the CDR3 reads CAWSAGLGGYTF. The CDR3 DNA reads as TGTGCCTGGAGTGCGGGACTGGGAGGCTACACCTTC.

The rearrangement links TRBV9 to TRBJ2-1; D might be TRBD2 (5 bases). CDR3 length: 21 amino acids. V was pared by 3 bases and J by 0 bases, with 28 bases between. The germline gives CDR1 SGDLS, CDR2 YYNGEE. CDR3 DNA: TGTGCCAGCAGCGACCCAAATAGCGTCGCACTGGTATTTAGCTCCTACAATGAGCAGTTCTTC. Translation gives CASSDPNSVALVFSSYNEQFF.

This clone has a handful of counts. The CDR3: CASGSRDGYGYTF. CDR3 coding DNA: TGTGCCAGCGGATCCAGGGATGGCTATGGCTACACCTTC. V and J are TRBV7-2 and TRBJ1-2; a possible D gene is TRBD1 (5 bases). The CDR3 has 13 amino acids. CDR1 and CDR2 (germline): SGHTA, FQGNSA. V was clipped by 8 bases and J by 4 bases, with 14 bases between them.

Here the CDR3 DNA reads TGTGCCACCAGTGAACCCGGGACAGCTGGGGCCAACGTCCTGACTTTC. Residues: CATSEPGTAGANVLTF. The chain uses TRBV24-1 and TRBJ2-6, with 7 nucleotides matching TRBD1. Germline V gene data show CDR1 as KGHDR and CDR2 as SFDVKD. CDR3 size: 16 residues. V gave up 4 bases and J gave up 2 bases; unmatched junction bases: 4.

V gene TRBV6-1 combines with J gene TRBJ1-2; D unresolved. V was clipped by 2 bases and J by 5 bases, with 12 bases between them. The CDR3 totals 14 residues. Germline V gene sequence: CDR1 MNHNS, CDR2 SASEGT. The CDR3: CASSEHGGIYGYTF. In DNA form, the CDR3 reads TGTGCCAGCAGTGAACATGGCGGGATATATGGCTACACCTTC.

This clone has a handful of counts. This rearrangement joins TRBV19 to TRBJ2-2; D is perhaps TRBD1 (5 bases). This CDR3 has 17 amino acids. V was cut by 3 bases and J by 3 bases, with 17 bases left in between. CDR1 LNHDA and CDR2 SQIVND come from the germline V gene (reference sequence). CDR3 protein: CASSILGQAWDTGELFF. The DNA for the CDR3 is TGTGCCAGTAGTATCCTGGGGCAGGCGTGGGACACCGGGGAGCTGTTTTTT.

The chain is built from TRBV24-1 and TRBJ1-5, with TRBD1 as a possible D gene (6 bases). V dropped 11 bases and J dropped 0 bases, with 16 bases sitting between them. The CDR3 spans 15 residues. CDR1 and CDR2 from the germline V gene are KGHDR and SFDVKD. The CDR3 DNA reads TGTGCCATCAGCCGGGACAACTATAGCAATCAGCCCCAGCATTTT. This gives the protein CAISRDNYSNQPQHF.

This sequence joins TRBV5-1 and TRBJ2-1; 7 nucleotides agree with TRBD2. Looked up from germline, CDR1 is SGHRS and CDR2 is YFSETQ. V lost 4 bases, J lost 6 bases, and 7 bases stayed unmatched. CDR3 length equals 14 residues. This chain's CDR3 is CASSTGLTLNEQFF. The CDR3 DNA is TGCGCCAGCAGCACGGGACTAACCCTCAATGAGCAGTTCTTC.